This T cell receptor (beta chain) derives from a study of blood T cells in healthy people across ages. This clonotype was observed a handful of times. Its cognate antigen is unknown. The CDR3 contains 15 residues. The germline V gene encodes CDR1 SGHDN and CDR2 FVKESK. V lost 3 bases, J lost 2 bases, and 13 bases lay in between. The use of a sample-barcoded 5' primer and a J-beta primer mix characterized a second PCR of roughly 7 to 12 cycles. All samples gave at least 2.5 million CDR3-containing paired-end reads. TCRdb re-called the 5' RACE reads with MiXCR, one entry per CDR3 protein. This table has just under 750,000 distinct CDR3 sequences, around a fifth appearing once. Study outcomes and limitations: Without sorted subsets, naive and antigen-experienced compartments could not be conclusively compared. Long-lived donors carried more naive CD4+ cells and greater diversity than aged donors. As age increased, TCR beta diversity per million T cells fell in a roughly linear fashion.

This sequence joins TRBV14 and TRBJ2-5; possible D gene TRBD1, 6 bases. The sequence derives from a man between 65 and 79 years old in good health. The sequenced sample was blood. The CDR3 DNA sequence: TGTGCCAGCAGCCACTTACAGGGTGGTCAAGAGACCCAGTACTTC. Its protein product is CASSHLQGGQETQYF.